Given below is one TCR beta chain in context. Its antigen is currently unknown. The primer mix had 60 Vbeta and 13 Jbeta primers. Assay: immunoSEQ multiplex PCR; the TCRdb copy retains only in-frame clones and omits some. The profile shows 150,000 to 200,000 clones, 75% to 90% of them singletons. V trimming: 3 bases; J trimming: 5 bases; junction bases outside the gene matches: 8. Germline V gene data show CDR1 as SGHRS and CDR2 as YFSETQ. This CDR3 has 15 residues. This entry belongs to a study of cytomegalovirus exposure and HLA in healthy donors. Study-wide findings and caveats: In a later analysis, TCR association rates varied by HLA locus: DRB1 most, HLA-C fewest.

The sequenced material came from PBMCs. The sequence came from a man in his forties or fifties in good health and CMV-seronegative. J is TRBJ2-3 and V is TRBV5-1, with TRBD2 identical over 8 bases. The DNA for the CDR3 is TGCGCCAGCAGCTCCAACCGGGGGGGCGGAGATACGCAGTATTTT. It encodes CASSSNRGGGDTQYF.